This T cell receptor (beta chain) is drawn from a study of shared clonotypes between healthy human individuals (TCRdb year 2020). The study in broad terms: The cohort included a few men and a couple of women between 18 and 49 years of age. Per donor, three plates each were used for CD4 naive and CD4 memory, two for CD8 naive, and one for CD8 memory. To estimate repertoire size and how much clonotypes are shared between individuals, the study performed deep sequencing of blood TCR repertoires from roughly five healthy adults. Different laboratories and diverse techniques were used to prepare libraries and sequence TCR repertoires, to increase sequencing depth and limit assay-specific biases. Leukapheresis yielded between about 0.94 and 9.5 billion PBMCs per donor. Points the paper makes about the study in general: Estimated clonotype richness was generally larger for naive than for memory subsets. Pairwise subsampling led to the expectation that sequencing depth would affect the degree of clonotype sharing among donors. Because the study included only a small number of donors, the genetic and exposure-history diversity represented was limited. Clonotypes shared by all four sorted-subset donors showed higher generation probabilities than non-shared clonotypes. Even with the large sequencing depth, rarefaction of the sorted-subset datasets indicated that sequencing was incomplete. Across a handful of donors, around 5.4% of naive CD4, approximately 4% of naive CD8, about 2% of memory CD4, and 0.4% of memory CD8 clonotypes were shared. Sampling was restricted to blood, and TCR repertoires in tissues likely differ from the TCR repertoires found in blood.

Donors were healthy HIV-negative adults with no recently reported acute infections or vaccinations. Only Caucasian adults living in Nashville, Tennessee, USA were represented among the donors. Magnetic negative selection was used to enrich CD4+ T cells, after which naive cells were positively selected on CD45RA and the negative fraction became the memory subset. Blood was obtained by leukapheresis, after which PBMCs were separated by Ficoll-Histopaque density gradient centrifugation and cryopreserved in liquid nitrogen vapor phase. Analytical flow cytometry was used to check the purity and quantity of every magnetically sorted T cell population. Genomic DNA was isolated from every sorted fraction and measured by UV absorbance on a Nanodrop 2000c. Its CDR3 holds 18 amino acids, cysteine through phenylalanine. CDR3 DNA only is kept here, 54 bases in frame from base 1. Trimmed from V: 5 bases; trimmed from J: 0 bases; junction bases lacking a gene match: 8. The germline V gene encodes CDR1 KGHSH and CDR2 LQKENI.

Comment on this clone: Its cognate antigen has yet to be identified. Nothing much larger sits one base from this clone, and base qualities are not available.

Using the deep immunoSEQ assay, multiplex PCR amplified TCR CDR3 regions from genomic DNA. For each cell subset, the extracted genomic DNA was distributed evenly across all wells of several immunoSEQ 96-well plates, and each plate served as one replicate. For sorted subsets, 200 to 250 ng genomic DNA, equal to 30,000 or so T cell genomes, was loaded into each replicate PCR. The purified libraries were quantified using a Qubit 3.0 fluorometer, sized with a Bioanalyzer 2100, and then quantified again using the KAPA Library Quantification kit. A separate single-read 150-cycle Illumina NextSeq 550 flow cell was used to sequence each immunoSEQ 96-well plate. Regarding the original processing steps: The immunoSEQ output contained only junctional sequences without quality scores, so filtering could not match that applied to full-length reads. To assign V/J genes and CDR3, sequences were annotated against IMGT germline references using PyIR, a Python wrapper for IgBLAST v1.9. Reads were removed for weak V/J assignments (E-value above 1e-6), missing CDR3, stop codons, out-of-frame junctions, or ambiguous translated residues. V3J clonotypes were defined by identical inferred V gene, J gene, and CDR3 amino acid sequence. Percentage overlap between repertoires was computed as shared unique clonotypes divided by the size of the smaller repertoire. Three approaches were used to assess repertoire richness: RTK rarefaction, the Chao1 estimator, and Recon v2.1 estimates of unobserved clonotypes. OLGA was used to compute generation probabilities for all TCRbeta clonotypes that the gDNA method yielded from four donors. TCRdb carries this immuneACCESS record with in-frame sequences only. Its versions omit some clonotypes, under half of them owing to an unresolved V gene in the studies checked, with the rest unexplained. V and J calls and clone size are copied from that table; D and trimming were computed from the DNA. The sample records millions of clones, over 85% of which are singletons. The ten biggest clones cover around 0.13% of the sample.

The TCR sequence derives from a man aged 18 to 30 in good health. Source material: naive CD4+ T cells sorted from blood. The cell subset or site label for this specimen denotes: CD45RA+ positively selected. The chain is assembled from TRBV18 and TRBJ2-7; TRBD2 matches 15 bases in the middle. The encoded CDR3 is CASSDGLAGGLSSYEQYF. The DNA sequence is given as TGTGCCAGCTCAGACGGACTAGCGGGAGGGCTCTCCTCCTACGAGCAGTACTTC.